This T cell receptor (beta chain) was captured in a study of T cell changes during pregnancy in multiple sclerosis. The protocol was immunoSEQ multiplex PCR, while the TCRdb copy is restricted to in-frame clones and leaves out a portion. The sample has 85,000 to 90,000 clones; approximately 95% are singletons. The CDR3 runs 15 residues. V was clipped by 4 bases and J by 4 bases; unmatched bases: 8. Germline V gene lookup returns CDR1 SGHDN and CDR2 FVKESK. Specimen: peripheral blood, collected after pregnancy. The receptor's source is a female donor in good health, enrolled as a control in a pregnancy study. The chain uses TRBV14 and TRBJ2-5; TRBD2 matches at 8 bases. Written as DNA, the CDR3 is TGTGCCAGCAGCCCCCTAGCGGGTGGGGGAGAGACCCAGTACTTC. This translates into CASSPLAGGGETQYF.